The 19 T cell receptor beta chains listed next were all sequenced from one sample in a study of T cells in women clearing cervical HPV infection. Generated by immunoSEQ multiplex PCR, the TCRdb table keeps only in-frame clones and is missing some. Its table lists 15,000 or so clones. Input material: blood buffy coat. These receptors all come from a woman between 18 and 70 years old with a cervical HPV16 infection that either progressed to CIN3+ or cleared (not recorded which).

Points on this clone: The CDR3 extends 3 residues past the end of the read, so its final part is completed from the germline J gene. The V call is TRBV10-2, the J call TRBJ2-3; a weak D match, TRBD2 (5 bases). The ends were cut back, 4 bases at V and 5 bases at J, with 13 bases in the middle. This CDR3 contains 14 residues. Germline V gives CDR1 WSHSY, CDR2 SAAADI. CDR3 bases read: TGCGCCAGCAGTGGAGGGCTAGCAGGAGATACG. It yields the protein CASSGGLAGDT. In full, the CDR3 is CASSGGLAGDTQYF.

A word on this clone: Coverage ceases 3 residues before the CDR3 finishes, and the germline J gene fills in the end. The chain combines TRBV5-1 with TRBJ2-3, with unresolved D. There are 19 residues in the CDR3. The ends were cut back, 1 base at V and 0 bases at J, with 21 bases in the middle. CDR1 SGHRS and CDR2 YFSETQ come from the germline V gene. The covered CDR3 bases are TGCGCCAGCAGCTTGTCCAACTCTGGTTCGGCGACTAGCACAGATACG. It encodes CASSLSNSGSATSTDT. The complete CDR3 protein is CASSLSNSGSATSTDTQYF.

About this clone: The read gets to within 3 residues of the CDR3 end, and the germline J gene fills in the rest. V gene TRBV19 combines with J gene TRBJ2-1, with D unclear. Germline CDR1 reads LNHDA; CDR2 reads SQIVND (reference sequence). The CDR3 is 12 residues long. V lost 6 bases and J lost 6, with 9 bases in between. The sequenced CDR3 bases are TGTGCCAGTAGACAGAGGAGCAATGAG. Translation: CASRQRSNE. The whole CDR3 region reads CASRQRSNEQFF.

This clone is deemed medium-sized by its frequency. The missing CDR3 end, 3 residues past where the read stops, is filled in from the germline J gene. The chain has TRBV6-2 or TRBV6-3 and TRBJ2-4, with D possibly matching TRBD1 (5 bases). The length of the CDR3 is 15 residues. Germline assignment: CDR1 MNHEY and CDR2 SVGEGT. V was trimmed by 5 bases and J by 0 bases, leaving 11 bases between them. The DNA read from the CDR3 is TGTGCCAGCAGTACCGACAGTCTAGCCAAAAACATT. It encodes CASSTDSLAKNI. The CDR3, in full, reads CASSTDSLAKNIQYF.

For this clone: The CDR3 is cut off 3 residues early in the read; its end comes from the germline J gene. Within the sample, other DNA sequences also encode this same CDR3. The chain recombines TRBV10-2 with TRBJ1-2; D call uncertain. The CDR3 extends over 14 amino acids. Germline V gene sequence: CDR1 WSHSY, CDR2 SAAADI. This chain's CDR3 is CASSESWAVYGYTF. CDR3 DNA, as far as it was read: TGCGCCAGCAGTGAGTCGTGGGCAGTATACGGC.

With regard to this clone: The sequenced fragment ends 3 residues before the CDR3 boundary, so the rest is inferred from the germline J gene. This chain links TRBV12-3 or TRBV12-4 with TRBJ2-7; the D is unclear. The CDR3 totals 12 residues. Trimming left V 2 bases short and J 6 bases short, with 8 bases between. CDR3 sequence: CASSLFGSEQYF. The DNA read from the CDR3 is TGTGCCAGCAGTTTATTCGGTAGCGAG.

Turning to this clone: The CDR3 is cut off 3 residues early in the read; its end comes from the germline J gene. The chain uses TRBV20-1 and TRBJ2-5, with 9 bases matching TRBD2. V trimming: 5 bases; J trimming: 5 bases; junction bases outside the gene matches: 3. CDR1 and CDR2 from the germline V gene are DFQATT and SNEGSKA (reference sequence). The CDR3 is made up of 12 amino acids. The CDR3 here is CSARSGGETQYF. The DNA read from the CDR3 is TGCAGTGCTCGAAGCGGGGGGGAGACC.

As concerns this clone: The CDR3 end falls 3 residues outside the read, so it is completed with the germline J gene. The chain combines TRBV7-2 with TRBJ1-1; D is perhaps TRBD1 (6 bases). The germline CDR1 and CDR2 sequences are SGHTA and FQGNSA. CDR3 length equals 14 residues. Trimming stripped 4 bases from V and 1 base from J, with 10 bases between. The CDR3 region is CASSSGQPNTEAFF. The sequenced part of the CDR3 DNA is TGTGCCAGCAGCTCGGGACAACCGAACACTGAA.

On this clone itself: The DNA ends 3 residues before the CDR3 does, and the rest of the CDR3 is filled in from the germline J gene. V gene TRBV6-2 or TRBV6-3 combines with J gene TRBJ1-2; 8 nucleotides agree with TRBD1. This CDR3 has 13 amino acids. CDR1 is MNHEY and CDR2 is SVGEGT in the germline V gene. The trim removed 6 bases at V and 4 bases at J, leaving 4 bases unmatched. CDR3 DNA, as far as it was read: TGTGCCAGCAGCTGGACAGGGCCCTATGGC. Protein product: CASSWTGPYG. The entire CDR3 protein reads CASSWTGPYGYTF.

Comment on this clone: The DNA ends 3 residues before the CDR3 does, and the rest of the CDR3 is filled in from the germline J gene. The chain carries TRBV20-1 and TRBJ1-2; TRBD1 matches 10 bases. The CDR3 consists of 13 residues. Germline trimming cut 8 bases from V and 3 bases from J; bases unmatched to any gene: 6. From germline, CDR1 is DFQATT and CDR2 SNEGSKA (reference sequence). Partial CDR3 DNA: TGCAGTCCAACAGGGACAGGGGACTATGGC. Its translation is CSPTGTGDYG. The whole CDR3 reads CSPTGTGDYGYTF.

In the case of this clone: The read terminates 3 residues before the CDR3 end, so the remaining end is supplied by the germline J gene. V is TRBV4-1 and J is TRBJ2-1, with 9 bases that match TRBD1. The CDR3 extends over 17 amino acids. The ends lost 0 bases at V and 7 bases at J; junction bases unmatched: 10. Germline CDR1 is MGHRA and CDR2 is YSYEKL. CDR3 in amino acids: CASSQDLGTGYLNEQFF. The part of the CDR3 DNA that was read is TGCGCCAGCAGCCAAGATCTAGGGACAGGGTATCTAAATGAG.

In the case of this clone: The sequence runs out 3 residues before the end of the CDR3; the remainder is reconstructed from the germline J gene. The chain combines TRBV18 with TRBJ1-1, with 8 bases aligning to TRBD1. Germline values: CDR1 KGHSH, CDR2 LQKENI. The CDR3 contains 15 residues. J lost 3 bases, V lost 3 bases, and 6 bases had no gene match. This CDR3 reads CASSPRDRWDTEAFF. CDR3 bases read: TGTGCCAGCTCACCCCGGGACAGGTGGGACACTGAA. Full variable domain (rest looked up from reference TRBV18 and TRBJ1-1): NAGVMQNPRHLVRRRGQEARLRCSPMKGHSHVYWYRQLPEEGLKFMVYLQKENIIDESGMPKERFSAEFPKEGPSILRIQQVVRGDSAAYFCASSPRDRWDTEAFFGQGTRLTVV.

Concerning this clone itself: The read halts 3 residues ahead of the CDR3 end, with the missing end drawn from the germline J gene. The chain combines TRBV19 with TRBJ1-2, with TRBD1 identical over 9 bases. CDR1 and CDR2 (germline): LNHDA, SQIVND (reference sequence). The junction had 5 bases not matched to a gene; V was cut back by 5 bases and J by 4 bases. The length of the CDR3 is 14 residues. The CDR3 loop is CASSLRDRVYGYTF. The part of the CDR3 DNA that was read is TGTGCCAGTAGTCTCCGGGACAGGGTCTATGGC. Filled out from reference TRBV19 and TRBJ1-2, the complete variable domain reads DGGITQSPKYLFRKEGQNVTLSCEQNLNHDAMYWYRQDPGQGLRLIYYSQIVNDFQKGDIAEGYSVSREKKESFPLTVTSAQKNPTAFYLCASSLRDRVYGYTFGSGTRLTVV.

The CDR3 reads CASSRTSGGAYPSEQYF. The DNA read from the CDR3 is TGTGCCAGTAGTAGAACTAGCGGGGGGGCCTACCCTTCCGAG. V gene TRBV19 combines with J gene TRBJ2-7; 13 nucleotides line up with TRBD2. The observed sequence ends 3 residues before the CDR3 terminus, with the missing tail filled in from the germline J gene. Germline trimming cut 4 bases from V and 6 bases from J; bases unmatched to any gene: 12. The CDR3 totals 17 residues. From germline, CDR1 is LNHDA and CDR2 SQIVND (reference sequence).

Turning to this clone: The read terminates 3 residues before the CDR3 end, so the remaining end is supplied by the germline J gene. This rearrangement joins TRBV5-6 to TRBJ2-7, with D unresolved. Germline values: CDR1 SGHDT, CDR2 YYEEEE. The CDR3 sequence is 11 residues long. The V and J ends lost 4 bases and 2 bases respectively, with 4 bases between them. The CDR3 sequence: CASSRAYEQYF. The part of the CDR3 DNA that was read is TGTGCCAGCAGCCGCGCCTACGAG.

Comments on this clone: The read gets to within 3 residues of the CDR3 end, and the germline J gene fills in the rest. The rearrangement uses TRBV20-1 and TRBJ1-2, with D unresolved. Germline CDR1 reads DFQATT; CDR2 reads SNEGSKA (reference sequence). V lost 3 bases and J 4 bases, leaving 12 bases between the germline ends. The CDR3 runs 13 residues. The covered CDR3 bases are TGCAGTGCTAGGGAGGGCTTGGCCTATGGC. It specifies CSAREGLAYG. In full, the CDR3 is CSAREGLAYGYTF.

Comment on this clone: The read stops 3 residues short of the end of the CDR3; the missing end is completed from the germline J gene. V and J are TRBV12-3 or TRBV12-4 and TRBJ2-3, with D possibly matching TRBD2 (6 bases). There are 15 residues in the CDR3. The ends were cut back, 1 base at V and 2 bases at J, with 10 bases in the middle. The CDR3 here is CASSLGGVFTDTQYF. The part of the CDR3 DNA that was read is TGTGCCAGCAGTTTAGGGGGGGTATTCACAGATACG.

Note on this clone: The read halts 3 residues ahead of the CDR3 end, with the missing end drawn from the germline J gene. The chain links TRBV30 to TRBJ2-1, with 8 bases aligning to TRBD2. The J segment lost 9 bases and the V segment lost 3 bases, leaving 13 bases of the junction unmatched. The V gene's germline CDR1 is GTSNPN and CDR2 SVGIG (reference sequence). CDR3 length equals 15 residues. The sequenced part of the CDR3 DNA is TGTGCCTGGAGGTCCGAGGGAGGCGGGGGGCTTGAG. This translates into CAWRSEGGGGLE. The complete CDR3 protein is CAWRSEGGGGLEQFF.

A word on this clone: The observed sequence ends 3 residues before the CDR3 terminus, with the missing tail filled in from the germline J gene. The chain combines TRBV2 with TRBJ1-1; the D gene is possibly TRBD1 (6 bases). Trimming left V 2 bases short and J 2 bases short, with 15 bases between. The germline gives CDR1 SNHLY, CDR2 FYNNEI. The CDR3 sequence is 16 residues long. The sequenced part of the CDR3 DNA is TGTGCCAGCAGTGAATCAAGGACAGCGATAAACACTGAA. Translated: CASSESRTAINTE. From start to end, the CDR3 is CASSESRTAINTEAFF.